This TCR beta chain was profiled in a study of T cell repertoires in cytomegalovirus infection (dated by TCRdb to the late 2010s). As for the study more broadly: Donor HLA type was relevant to the analysis, because carriage of CMV infection together with the matching HLA type was indicated by public TCR beta signatures.

The reads were generated on an Illumina HiSeq 1500. TCRdb trimmed the raw reads at Q25, called clones with MiXCR and kept productive beta chains. Identical CDR3 protein sequences are pooled into one entry, listed with their most common genes and DNA. A total of about 160,000 distinct CDR3 sequences appear in this sample, 17% of them only once. Of the sample, approximately 19% is held by the ten largest clones. Reading the germline V gene gives CDR1 SGHVS and CDR2 FQNEAQ. CDR3 length: 15 amino acids, cysteine to phenylalanine. Here the CDR3 DNA is all that survives: 45 bases in frame from base 1. Trimming takes 1 base from V and 0 bases from J, and the germline ends sit 10 bases apart. Details on this clonotype: There is no known antigen for this receptor. No base-level quality is on record; no much larger clone is a single base apart.

Overall study results and their limits: Cumulative frequency of public TCR beta family members discriminated carriers of CMV infection plus the relevant HLA type in this cohort and an independent 352-donor cohort. The ex vivo response was dominated by HLA-C-restricted CMV-specific TCR beta clonotypes, which also provided the single most frequent clonotype in two of eight donors.

The clonotype originates from a human donor in good health (CMV status not recorded). Some clones in this sample may be carry-over from other donors' samples. The specimen was CD8+ T cells from PBMCs. The rearranged chain carries TRBV7-8 and TRBJ2-7; the D gene remains uncertain. At the DNA level, the sequence is TGTGCCAGCAGCTTAGAACCGATCACCTCCTACGAGCAGTACTTC. Its amino acids are CASSLEPITSYEQYF. The CDR3 plus the reference TRBV7-8 and TRBJ2-7 genes for the other parts give the full variable domain: GAGVSQSPRYKVAKRGQDVALRCDPISGHVSLFWYQQALGQGPEFLTYFQNEAQLDKSGLPSDRFFAERPEGSVSTLKIQRTQQEDSAVYLCASSLEPITSYEQYFGPGTRLTVT.